This T cell receptor (beta chain) originates from a study of CD8 T cells in ankylosing spondylitis. Germline V gene lookup returns CDR1 MDHEN and CDR2 SYDVKM. This CDR3 has 13 amino acids. The V segment lost 7 bases and the J segment 5 bases; nucleotides outside the gene matches: 5. General study results and limits: It appeared that ankylosing spondylitis blood was characterized by a TCR beta motif of several highly homologous variants.

This clonotype was seen repeatedly, ten times or more. Its antigen is not identified. TCRdb re-called the 5' RACE reads with MiXCR, one entry per CDR3 protein. The sample has around 490,000 distinct CDR3 sequences, about 5.2% seen once; the top ten hold roughly 3.5%. Source material: blood, either unsorted or a sorted T cell fraction (not recorded which). This TCR derives from a male donor with ankylosing spondylitis. The chain links TRBV28 to TRBJ1-1, with 9 bases identical to TRBD1. The CDR3 sequence: CASIRQGGTEAFF. CDR3 in DNA: TGTGCCAGCATTCGACAGGGGGGGACTGAAGCTTTCTTT.